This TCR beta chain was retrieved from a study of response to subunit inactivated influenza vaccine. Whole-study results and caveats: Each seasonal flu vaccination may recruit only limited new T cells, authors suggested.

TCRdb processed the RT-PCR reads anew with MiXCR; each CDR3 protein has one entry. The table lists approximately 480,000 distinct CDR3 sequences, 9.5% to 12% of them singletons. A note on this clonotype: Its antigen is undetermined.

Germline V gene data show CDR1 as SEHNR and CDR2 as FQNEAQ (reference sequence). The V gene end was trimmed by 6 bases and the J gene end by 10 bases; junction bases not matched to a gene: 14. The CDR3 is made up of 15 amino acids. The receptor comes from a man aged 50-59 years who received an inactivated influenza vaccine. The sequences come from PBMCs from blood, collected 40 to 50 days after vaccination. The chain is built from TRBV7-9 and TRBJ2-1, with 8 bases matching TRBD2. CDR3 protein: CASSGGVAAGGEQFF. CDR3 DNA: TGTGCCAGCAGTGGCGGAGTAGCGGCGGGGGGAGAGCAGTTCTTC.